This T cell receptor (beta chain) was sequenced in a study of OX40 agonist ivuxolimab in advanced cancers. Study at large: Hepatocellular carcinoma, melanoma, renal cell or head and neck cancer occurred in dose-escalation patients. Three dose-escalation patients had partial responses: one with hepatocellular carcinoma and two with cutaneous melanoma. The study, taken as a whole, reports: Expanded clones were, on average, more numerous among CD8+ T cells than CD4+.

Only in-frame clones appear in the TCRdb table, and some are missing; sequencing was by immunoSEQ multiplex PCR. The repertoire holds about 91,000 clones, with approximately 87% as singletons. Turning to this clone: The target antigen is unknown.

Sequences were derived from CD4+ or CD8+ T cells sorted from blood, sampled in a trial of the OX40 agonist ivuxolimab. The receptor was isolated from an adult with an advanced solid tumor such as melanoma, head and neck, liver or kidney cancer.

The CDR3 sequence is CASSPLAGVPYEQYF. The CDR3 region has the DNA TGTGCCAGCAGTCCCCTCGCGGGAGTTCCCTACGAGCAGTACTTC. The V and J genes are TRBV28 and TRBJ2-7, with 7 bases aligning to TRBD2. CDR1 and CDR2 from the germline V gene are MDHEN and SYDVKM. The ends lost 5 bases at V and 2 bases at J; junction bases unmatched: 9. The CDR3 runs 15 residues.